This T cell receptor (beta chain) was identified in a study of cytomegalovirus exposure and HLA in healthy donors. Study background: Roughly 89 million unique TCR sequences came from HLA-typed donors in an early release.

General observations from the study: Serostatus for CMV was the only available immune exposure information.

On this clone itself: The antigen is unknown. The same CDR3 also results from other DNA sequences found in this sample.

Primers for the PCR totalled 60 Vbeta and 13 Jbeta. The data were produced by immunoSEQ multiplex PCR, yet TCRdb's version contains in-frame clones alone and is incomplete. The listing records roughly 50,000 clones. V dropped 7 bases and J dropped 8; count of bases not matched to a gene: 10. The CDR3 has 14 amino acids. Germline V gene sequence: CDR1 MNHEY, CDR2 SVGAGI. The clonotype was recovered from a man in his forties in good health and CMV-seropositive. Material for sequencing was PBMCs. The V call is TRBV6-5, the J call TRBJ2-1; TRBD2 matches at 8 bases. The CDR3 DNA sequence: TGTGCCAGCAAGGCCAGCGGGAGTACGTATGAGCAGTTCTTC. Protein product: CASKASGSTYEQFF.